This T cell receptor (beta chain) was recovered during a study of blood T cell repertoires in COVID-19 (dated by TCRdb to the early 2020s). Describing the broader study: Samples from collaborators originated in the United States, Italy and Spain and spanned both the acute and convalescent phases of COVID-19. The prospective study material was composed of cDNA or gDNA derived from T cells, B-cell-depleted T cells, or PBMCs. Subjects who had been exposed to COVID-19, were actively infected with it, or had recovered from it provided the deeply sampled blood TCRbeta repertoires that made up the dataset. The repertoires were released in a freely available public database intended as a resource for research on the immune response to SARS-CoV-2. Samples were obtained from the ongoing ImmuneRACE study (first 160 participants) and from 1,254 subjects provided by 6 global collaborators. The sample metadata nearly always contained a de-identified subject ID, COVID-19 status, age in years and sex. Where available, HLA class I and class II types were obtained from metadata supplied by the sample provider rather than from assay-based typing. On the study overall, not on this receptor specifically: How much clinical and demographic metadata was included differed by source and by participant, and the metadata was provided uncurated.

Note on this clone: Its antigen is still unknown. No much larger clone exists at a distance of one base, and base qualities are not known.

V and J lose 0 bases and 2 bases, and a span of 3 bases separates them. From cysteine to phenylalanine, the CDR3 is 13 amino acids long. Just the 39-base CDR3 DNA is kept, in frame starting at base 1. The immunoSEQ Assay, a bias-controlled multiplex PCR, was used to amplify TCRbeta CDR3 regions from genomic DNA. The source study handled its data this way. The number of nucleated cells in each sample was estimated from the amplification of reference gene primers within the assay. To quantify the absolute abundance of each unique TCRbeta CDR3 rearrangement, sequence reads were collapsed and filtered. Productive Simpson clonality was computed per sample as the square root of Simpson's diversity index over productive rearrangements. The source is immuneACCESS, and TCRdb retained only in-frame sequences with V and J called. Part of the clones is not carried over; for the studies checked, unresolved V genes explain less than half of this, and the remainder is unexplained. V, J and clone size derive from that table, while D and trimming were established from the DNA sequence. The sample data list some 250,000 clones, and about 84% of these were observed just once. 12% of the sample belongs to the ten largest clones.

Collaborating institutions collected whole blood in K2EDTA tubes following their own protocols. For TCRbeta analysis, collaborator samples were shipped as frozen whole blood, as isolated PBMCs, or as DNA extracted from either sample type. The chain uses TRBV12-3 or TRBV12-4 and TRBJ2-3, with the D gene not clear enough to name. Sequencing used peripheral blood. This TCR was sampled from a man aged 80 or over with acute or convalescent COVID-19. The DNA reads as follows: TGTGCCAGCAGTTTAGCCCTCACAGATACGCAGTATTTT. Translation gives CASSLALTDTQYF.